The 27 T cell receptor beta chains in this list originate from one sample, sequenced in a study of T cells in Graves' hyperthyroidism and ophthalmopathy. The source material, RNA transcripts, was used to amplify TCR beta CDR3 regions. TCR CDR3 underwent first-round RT-PCR with the HTBI primer set. TCRdb reanalysed the multiplex PCR reads using MiXCR and keeps one entry per CDR3 protein. The table lists around 580,000 distinct CDR3 sequences, around 45% of them singletons. The sequencing sample was made of peripheral blood or thyroid tissue (not recorded which). All receptors come from a woman under 30 with Graves' hyperthyroidism.

A word on this clonotype: A read error may explain this, as a much larger clone is one base away. V and J are TRBV27 and TRBJ1-6, with 10 positions matching TRBD1. The germline V gene has CDR1 MNHEY and CDR2 SMNVEV (reference sequence). The CDR3 is made up of 18 amino acids. The CDR3, as DNA: TGTGCCGGCAGTTACAACTTGCCGGGACAGGGGTCTAATTCACCCCTCCACTTT. Its translation is CAGSYNLPGQGSNSPLHF.

This clonotype has a single count. This chain connects TRBV7-2 to TRBJ2-3; 9 positions agree with TRBD2. CDR1 SGHTA and CDR2 FQGNSA come from the germline V gene. Losses at the gene ends were 5 bases for V and 14 bases for J; bases not matched to a gene: 11. The CDR3 loop spans 13 amino acids. In DNA form, the CDR3 reads TGTGCCAGCAGCCGCCGGGTAGCGGGAGAAACGTATTTT. It specifies CASSRRVAGETYF.

As to this clonotype: It is likely a read error, because the conserved phenylalanine at the end of the CDR3 is missing. The chain combines TRBV2 with TRBJ1-2; 10 nucleotides match TRBD1. Germline values: CDR1 SNHLY, CDR2 FYNNEI. V shed 7 bases, J shed 8 bases, and the junction held 4 bases outside the gene matches. The CDR3 spans 12 residues. The CDR3 sequence is CASKDRGKGYTY. CDR3 DNA: TGTGCCAGCAAGGACAGGGGGAAGGGCTACACCTAC.

This clonotype has a count of ten or more. The chain is built from TRBV29-1 and TRBJ1-2; TRBD1 agrees at 10 bases. V was pared by 6 bases and J by 8 bases, with 15 bases of the junction left unmatched. Per germline, CDR1 SQVTM and CDR2 ANQGSEA. The CDR3 is 15 amino acids. The CDR3 protein is CSVLHRDRGKLGYTF. In nucleotides, the CDR3 is TGCAGCGTCCTACACCGGGACAGGGGCAAATTGGGCTACACCTTC. The full variable domain, completed using reference TRBV29-1 and TRBJ1-2, is SAVISQKPSRDICQRGTSLTIQCQVDSQVTMMFWYRQQPGQSLTLIATANQGSEATYESGFVIDKFPISRPNLTFSTLTVSNMSPEDSSIYLCSVLHRDRGKLGYTFGSGTRLTVV.

This sequence joins TRBV20-1 and TRBJ1-1; the match to TRBD1 covers 7 bases. In germline, CDR1 is DFQATT, CDR2 SNEGSKA (reference sequence). There are 15 residues in the CDR3. The junction had 9 bases not matched to a gene; V was cut back by 1 base and J by 4 bases. The CDR3 loop is CSARVGGTDLTEAFF. CDR3 nucleotides: TGCAGTGCTAGAGTCGGTGGGACAGACCTCACTGAAGCTTTCTTT.

This clonotype was seen a single time. Since a much larger clone is just one base distant, this may be a read error. Lacking the conserved final phenylalanine or tryptophan, this CDR3 likely reflects a read error. The rearrangement joins TRBV6-1 to TRBJ2-7, with D perhaps TRBD1 (5 bases). CDR1 is MNHNS and CDR2 is SASEGT in the germline V gene. The V end was cut by 7 bases, the J end by 3 bases, with 13 bases between. The CDR3 extends over 13 amino acids. CDR3 DNA sequence: TGTGCCAGCACGATTGGGGCCCACTACGAGCAGTACCTC. Translation gives CASTIGAHYEQYL.

The table lists this clonotype with many counts. The chain joins TRBV12-3 or TRBV12-4 to TRBJ1-5; D call uncertain. The CDR3 is 17 amino acids. Trimming left V 5 bases short and J 0 bases short, with 17 bases between. The DNA of the CDR3 is TGTGCCAGCAGTCCGAGTGGGCAGGTCTTTAGCAATCAGCCCCAGCATTTT. Its protein product is CASSPSGQVFSNQPQHF.

In its sample, this clonotype was seen many times. This chain links TRBV27 with TRBJ2-7; D perhaps matches TRBD2 (6 bases). The CDR3 extends over 12 amino acids. Trimming removed 6 bases from V and 5 bases from J, with 11 bases in between. CDR1 and CDR2 (germline): MNHEY, SMNVEV (reference sequence). The CDR3 nucleotides read TGTGCCAGCAGGGAACTAGCCCACGAGCAGTACTTC. Translating gives CASRELAHEQYF.

In its sample, this clonotype was seen many times. The genes are TRBV6-5 and TRBJ2-5; tentatively, D is TRBD1 (5 bases). With 3 bases removed from V and 1 base from J, the gap between germline ends came to 12 bases. The CDR3 extends over 15 amino acids. The V gene's germline CDR1 is MNHEY and CDR2 SVGAGI. This chain's CDR3 is CASSYQGWGQETQYF. In nucleotides, the CDR3 is TGTGCCAGCAGTTATCAGGGATGGGGCCAAGAGACCCAGTACTTC.

With regard to this clonotype: A read error is possible here, since a much larger clone lies one base away. The rearrangement joins TRBV2 to TRBJ1-2; D gene unclear. Germline assignment: CDR1 SNHLY and CDR2 FYNNEI. V lost 4 bases to trimming and J lost 4 bases, with 10 bases between them. There are 13 residues in the CDR3. The CDR3 region has the DNA TGTGCCAGCAGTGCATGGGAGAGCTATGGCTACACCTTC. The encoded protein is CASSAWESYGYTF.

This clonotype was recorded a few times. The chain is built from TRBV10-3 and TRBJ2-3, with unresolved D. This CDR3 region has 14 residues. Between the trimmed V and J ends, which lost 0 bases and 6 bases, there was a span of 10 bases. Looked up from germline, CDR1 is ENHRY and CDR2 is SYGVKD. CDR3 nucleotide sequence: TGTGCCATCAGTGAGTCGAAGGCGCTTGATACGCAGTATTTT. This sequence encodes CAISESKALDTQYF.

This clonotype was seen once. This may be a read error, as it is one base from a much larger clone. The V call is TRBV19, the J call TRBJ1-1, with unresolved D. This CDR3 is 16 amino acids long. Trimming pared 3 bases from V and 3 bases from J, leaving 17 bases between. Germline CDR1 and CDR2: LNHDA and SQIVND (reference sequence). The CDR3 nucleotides read TGTGCCAGTAGTATGGTCCGGGAATCCCTTCACACTGAAGCTTTCTTT. It yields the protein CASSMVRESLHTEAFF.

The chain uses TRBV7-7 and TRBJ2-7; tentative D call: TRBD2 (5 bases). Trimming shortened V by 11 bases and J by 5 bases, and 10 bases separated the two germline ends. The CDR3 has 10 amino acids. The germline V gene has CDR1 SSHAT and CDR2 FNYEAQ (reference sequence). The CDR3 here is CAAAEDEQYF. The CDR3 DNA is TGTGCCGCCGCGGAGGACGAGCAGTACTTC.

The chain carries TRBV2 and TRBJ1-6; D gene ambiguous. CDR1 and CDR2 from the germline V gene are SNHLY and FYNNEI. Between the trimmed V and J ends, which lost 8 bases and 8 bases, there was a span of 16 bases. The CDR3 contains 14 residues. CDR3 sequence: CASSRPQADSPLHF. CDR3 bases: TGTGCCAGCTCGCGGCCGCAGGCGGATTCACCCCTCCACTTT.

V gene TRBV9 combines with J gene TRBJ2-5; 8 bases align to TRBD1. Germline V lookup: CDR1 SGDLS, CDR2 YYNGEE. V trimming: 7 bases; J trimming: 1 base; junction bases outside the gene matches: 12. The CDR3 loop spans 16 amino acids. The CDR3 protein is CASSPLRQGTQETQYF. As DNA, the CDR3 is TGTGCCAGCTCACCACTAAGACAGGGGACCCAAGAGACCCAGTACTTC. Looking up the rest from reference TRBV9 and TRBJ2-5 gives the full variable domain: DSGVTQTPKHLITATGQRVTLRCSPRSGDLSVYWYQQSLDQGLQFLIQYYNGEERAKGNILERFSAQQFPDLHSELNLSSLELGDSALYFCASSPLRQGTQETQYFGPGTRLLVL.

This clonotype was recorded only once. The chain links TRBV7-6 to TRBJ1-1; a possible D gene is TRBD1 (5 bases). The CDR3 totals 14 residues. CDR1 is SGHVS and CDR2 is FNYEAQ in the germline V gene. V gave up 5 bases and J gave up 7 bases, with 17 bases separating them. This chain's CDR3 is CASSPGRRANEAFF. The CDR3 nucleotides are TGTGCCAGCAGCCCAGGGCGCCGGGCTAATGAAGCTTTCTTT.

The chain employs TRBV20-1 and TRBJ2-7; D possibly corresponds to TRBD1 (6 bases). Germline V CDR1 and CDR2: DFQATT, SNEGSKA (reference sequence). Deletions cut 0 bases from V and 3 bases from J, with 12 bases between. The CDR3 consists of 14 residues. The CDR3 nucleotides are TGCAGTGCTAGAGATCTGGACAGCAACTACGAGCAGTACTTC. Translation gives CSARDLDSNYEQYF.

The genes are TRBV7-9 and TRBJ1-4; 7 bases match TRBD1. This CDR3 contains 15 residues. The germline gives CDR1 SEHNR, CDR2 FQNEAQ (reference sequence). J gave up 6 bases and V 5 bases, and 9 bases lay outside the gene matches. The DNA of the CDR3 is TGTGCCAGCAGCCGAATGGGGGGGACAGATGAAAAACTGTTTTTT. This codes for CASSRMGGTDEKLFF.

This clonotype showed up just a few times. The chain is built from TRBV27 and TRBJ1-1; D might be TRBD1 (6 bases). The V gene lost 7 bases and the J gene lost 0 bases, with 12 bases spanning the gap. Germline V lookup: CDR1 MNHEY, CDR2 SMNVEV (reference sequence). There are 14 residues in the CDR3. CDR3 protein: CASMGAEMNTEAFF. CDR3 nucleotides: TGTGCCAGCATGGGGGCAGAGATGAACACTGAAGCTTTCTTT.

Of note for this clonotype: One base away lies a much larger clone, so this may be a sequencing read error. This chain links TRBV6-5 with TRBJ2-2; TRBD2 matches at 7 bases. Germline V gives CDR1 MNHEY, CDR2 SVGAGI. Trimming cost V 5 bases and J 6 bases; bases outside gene matches: 9. The CDR3 covers 15 residues. This chain's CDR3 is CASSPNGLGSGELFF. In DNA form, the CDR3 reads TGTGCCAGCAGTCCGAACGGACTAGGGTCCGGGGAGCTGTTTTTT.

This clonotype has more than one count but fewer than ten. The genes are TRBV4-1 and TRBJ1-2; TRBD1 is a possible D gene (5 bases). V lost 0 bases and J 1 base, leaving 18 bases between the germline ends. Germline loops: CDR1 MGHRA, CDR2 YSYEKL. CDR3 length equals 18 residues. CDR3 loop: CASSQEWPADIDNYGYTF. The CDR3 coding sequence is TGCGCCAGCAGCCAAGAATGGCCCGCGGACATAGATAACTATGGCTACACCTTC.

A remark on this clonotype: Germline is not matched at one junction end, which may reflect a read error. The chain is built from TRBV20-1 and TRBJ2-5, with D perhaps matching TRBD1 or TRBD2 (5 bases each). The CDR3 is made up of 17 amino acids. Germline V gene data show CDR1 as DFQATT and CDR2 as SNEGSKA (reference sequence). DNA for the CDR3: TGCAGTGCTAGAGATGATCGGGGCCCCGCCACCCCAGAGACTCAGTACTTC. It specifies CSARDDRGPATPETQYF.

This rearrangement joins TRBV10-2 to TRBJ2-5; no clear D. This CDR3 spans 13 amino acids. Between the trimmed V and J ends, which lost 2 bases and 4 bases, there was a span of 8 bases. Germline V CDR1 and CDR2: WSHSY, SAAADI. The CDR3 protein is CASSEGSPETQYF. CDR3 bases: TGCGCCAGCAGTGAGGGCAGCCCAGAGACCCAGTACTTC.

The genes are TRBV12-3 or TRBV12-4 and TRBJ2-5, with D perhaps matching TRBD2 (5 bases). The CDR3 loop spans 11 amino acids. Trimming pared 7 bases from V and 9 bases from J, leaving 12 bases between. CDR3 loop: CASTKEGSQYF. Written as DNA, the CDR3 is TGTGCCAGCACTAAAGAGGGTTCCCAGTACTTC.

This clonotype was seen a few times. The genes are TRBV4-1 and TRBJ2-1, with D perhaps matching TRBD1 (6 bases). Germline CDR1 and CDR2: MGHRA and YSYEKL. V lost 3 bases to trimming and J lost 2 bases, with 23 bases between them. The CDR3 covers 19 residues. The CDR3 bases are TGCGCCAGCAGCCAGAACGTCTCCCCACGGGACACCGCCTACAATGAGCAGTTCTTC. It codes for CASSQNVSPRDTAYNEQFF.

This clonotype was picked up a small number of times. The rearrangement uses TRBV5-6 and TRBJ2-7; 8 bases are a match to TRBD2. V lost 4 bases, J lost 2 bases, and 11 bases stayed unmatched. The CDR3 consists of 16 residues. CDR1 is SGHDT and CDR2 is YYEEEE in the germline V gene. CDR3 sequence (DNA): TGTGCCAGCAGCAAAACTAGCGGTCCGGGCCCCTACGAGCAGTACTTC. This translates into CASSKTSGPGPYEQYF.

This clonotype was picked up many times. The chain recombines TRBV14 with TRBJ2-2; no definite D call. V was clipped by 0 bases and J by 1 base, with 6 bases between them. Germline-derived CDR1 and CDR2 are SGHDN and FVKESK. The CDR3 has 15 amino acids. Here the CDR3 reads CASSQDRWNTGELFF. Here the CDR3 DNA reads TGTGCCAGCAGCCAAGATAGATGGAACACCGGGGAGCTGTTTTTT.